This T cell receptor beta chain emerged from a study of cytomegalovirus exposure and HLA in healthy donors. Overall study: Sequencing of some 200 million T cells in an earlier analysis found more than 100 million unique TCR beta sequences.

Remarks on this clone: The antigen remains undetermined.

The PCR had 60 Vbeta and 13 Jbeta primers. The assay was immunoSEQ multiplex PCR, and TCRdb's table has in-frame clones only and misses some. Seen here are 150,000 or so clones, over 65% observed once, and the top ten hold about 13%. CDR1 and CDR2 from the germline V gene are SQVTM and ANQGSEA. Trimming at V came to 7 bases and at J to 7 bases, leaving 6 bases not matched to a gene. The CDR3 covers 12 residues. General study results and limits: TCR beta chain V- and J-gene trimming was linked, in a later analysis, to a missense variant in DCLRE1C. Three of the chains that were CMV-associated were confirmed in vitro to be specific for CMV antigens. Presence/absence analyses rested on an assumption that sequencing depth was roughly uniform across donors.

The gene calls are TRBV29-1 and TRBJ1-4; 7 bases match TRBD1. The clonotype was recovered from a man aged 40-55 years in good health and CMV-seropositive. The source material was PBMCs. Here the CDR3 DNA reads TGCAGCGCCAGGGGGGATGGTGAAAAACTGTTTTTT. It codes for CSARGDGEKLFF.